This T cell receptor beta chain was found in a study of blood T cell repertoires in COVID-19. The CDR3 length is 14 residues. V was trimmed by 0 bases and J by 4 bases, leaving 10 bases between them. CDR1 and CDR2 from the germline V gene are SGHRS and YFSETQ. Data came from immunoSEQ multiplex PCR; TCRdb stores just in-frame clones and leaves some out. The data contain roughly 200,000 clones, around 82% of them singletons. The origin of this receptor is a woman in her seventies with acute or convalescent COVID-19. Sequenced sample: peripheral blood. This chain joins TRBV5-1 and TRBJ1-2; possible D gene TRBD1, 6 bases. The CDR3 sequence is CASSLAQGSYGYTF. The CDR3 nucleotides are TGCGCCAGCAGCTTGGCCCAGGGGAGCTATGGCTACACCTTC. The complete variable domain, with remaining parts taken from reference TRBV5-1 and TRBJ1-2, reads KAGVTQTPRYLIKTRGQQVTLSCSPISGHRSVSWYQQTPGQGLQFLFEYFSETQRNKGNFPGRFSGRQFSNSRSEMNVSTLELGDSALYLCASSLAQGSYGYTFGSGTRLTVV.